Shown below are 32 T cell receptor beta chains from a single sample sequenced in a study of T-cell memory formation after mild COVID-19. TCRdb independently ran MiXCR on the 5' RACE reads; one entry per CDR3 protein. The table has under 600,000 distinct CDR3 sequences, about 22% seen once; the top ten hold under 8.5%. Specimen: PBMCs or a T cell subset sorted from them (not recorded which). The receptors originated from an adult woman who had mild COVID-19 (a few samples of this study predate the infection). Cell type and time point are not known.

This clonotype was seen a few times. This chain joins TRBV18 and TRBJ1-4; D not resolved. CDR1 is KGHSH, CDR2 LQKENI, per germline. The CDR3 contains 13 residues. Deletions cut 2 bases from V and 2 bases from J, with 3 bases between. CDR3 sequence reads: CASSPRTNEKLFF. The CDR3 bases are TGTGCCAGCTCACCAAGGACTAATGAAAAACTGTTTTTT.

This clonotype was seen ten or more times. The J gene is TRBJ2-1, the V gene TRBV15, with D perhaps matching TRBD2 (6 bases). The germline CDR1 and CDR2 sequences are LNHNV and YYDKDF (reference sequence). The CDR3 totals 19 residues. Trimming stripped 5 bases from V and 0 bases from J, with 23 bases between. CDR3 DNA sequence: TGTGCCACCAGCGGGGAGGTCTTGAGCGGACCAAGCTCCTACAATGAGCAGTTCTTC. It is translated as CATSGEVLSGPSSYNEQFF.

This clonotype was observed a few times. This chain joins TRBV5-1 and TRBJ1-2; the match to TRBD1 covers 9 bases. CDR1 is SGHRS and CDR2 is YFSETQ in the germline V gene. This CDR3 contains 15 residues. J was trimmed by 3 bases and V by 4 bases; bases with no gene match: 7. Written as DNA, the CDR3 is TGCGCCAGCAGCCTCCGGGACAGGGATCACTATGGCTACACCTTC. It codes for CASSLRDRDHYGYTF. The full variable domain, rest sourced from reference TRBV5-1 and TRBJ1-2, is KAGVTQTPRYLIKTRGQQVTLSCSPISGHRSVSWYQQTPGQGLQFLFEYFSETQRNKGNFPGRFSGRQFSNSRSEMNVSTLELGDSALYLCASSLRDRDHYGYTFGSGTRLTVV.

V and J are TRBV20-1 and TRBJ1-3; the D is unclear. Germline CDR1 reads DFQATT; CDR2 reads SNEGSKA (reference sequence). CDR3 length: 14 residues. V lost 5 bases and J 4 bases, leaving 15 bases between the germline ends. CDR3 sequence (DNA): TGCAGTGCTCCAAATAGGTTGTCGGGAAACACCATATATTTT. It translates to CSAPNRLSGNTIYF.

This clonotype was counted a single time. This chain connects TRBV11-2 to TRBJ1-2; TRBD1 might be the D (6 bases). Trimming cost V 3 bases and J 8 bases, with 19 bases left between them. The V gene's germline CDR1 is SGHAT and CDR2 FQNNGV. The CDR3 has 15 amino acids. The CDR3 DNA sequence: TGTGCCAGCAGCTTGAGTGTGTGGGGGCACCGGGGCTACACCTTC. Protein: CASSLSVWGHRGYTF.

The gene calls are TRBV10-3 and TRBJ2-3; 7 positions match TRBD1. This CDR3 comprises 16 residues. J gave up 2 bases and V 6 bases, and 11 bases lay outside the gene matches. From germline, CDR1 is ENHRY and CDR2 SYGVKD. Here the CDR3 DNA reads TGTGCCATCAGACCGGACAGGCTCCAGAACACAGATACGCAGTATTTT. This sequence encodes CAIRPDRLQNTDTQYF.

This clonotype was seen more than once but under ten times. The chain has TRBV7-6 and TRBJ1-1; D is unclear. The CDR3 has 13 amino acids. V was clipped by 4 bases and J by 6 bases, with 12 bases between them. Germline V gene data show CDR1 as SGHVS and CDR2 as FNYEAQ. CDR3 protein: CASSSNREAEAFF. The CDR3 DNA reads TGTGCCAGCAGCTCCAATCGAGAGGCTGAAGCTTTCTTT.

J is TRBJ1-2 and V is TRBV12-3 or TRBV12-4, with D uncertain. Trimming took off 3 bases at V and 2 bases at J, with 10 bases between the two ends. The CDR3 is made up of 14 amino acids. CDR3 DNA sequence: TGTGCCAGCAGTTTCGGGATCAGAAACTATGGCTACACCTTC. Amino acids: CASSFGIRNYGYTF.

This clonotype was counted only a few times. The J gene is TRBJ2-1, the V gene TRBV20-1, with 9 bases lining up with TRBD2. This CDR3 comprises 17 residues. In germline, CDR1 is DFQATT, CDR2 SNEGSKA (reference sequence). J lost 5 bases, V lost 1 base, and 12 bases had no gene match. CDR3 sequence: CSARALGRGLADNEQFF. The CDR3 DNA reads TGCAGTGCTAGAGCTCTCGGCCGGGGACTAGCAGACAATGAGCAGTTCTTC.

This rearrangement joins TRBV12-3 or TRBV12-4 to TRBJ1-2; D ambiguous. V lost 2 bases, J lost 0 bases, and 7 bases lay in between. CDR3 length: 14 residues. In DNA form, the CDR3 reads TGTGCCAGCAGTTTAAAACCTTCTAACTATGGCTACACCTTC. It encodes CASSLKPSNYGYTF.

The CDR3 spells CASSGDWTEKETQYF. DNA for the CDR3: TGTGCCAGTAGTGGGGATTGGACAGAAAAAGAGACCCAGTACTTC. The chain is built from TRBV19 and TRBJ2-5, with D perhaps TRBD1 (6 bases). V lost 5 bases, J lost 3 bases, and 16 bases lay in between. From germline, CDR1 is LNHDA and CDR2 SQIVND (reference sequence). The CDR3 totals 15 residues.

There are a few counts of this clonotype. The chain employs TRBV5-4 and TRBJ2-3; D is unresolved. This CDR3 region has 15 residues. Germline CDR1 reads SGHNT; CDR2 reads YYREEE (reference sequence). CDR3 loop: CAFPLDRLRTDTQYF. The CDR3 bases are TGTGCTTTCCCGCTGGACCGTCTGAGGACAGATACGCAGTATTTT. Together with reference TRBV5-4 and TRBJ2-3, the CDR3 gives the full variable domain: ETGVTQSPTHLIKTRGQQVTLRCSSQSGHNTVSWYQQALGQGPQFIFQYYREEENGRGNFPPRFSGLQFPNYSSELNVNALELDDSALYLCAFPLDRLRTDTQYFGPGTRLTVL.

This chain joins TRBV7-8 and TRBJ1-2, with TRBD1 identical over 9 bases. The CDR3 consists of 15 residues. Unmatched junction bases numbered 6, after V lost 1 base and J lost 6 bases. CDR1 and CDR2 from the germline V gene are SGHVS and FQNEAQ. For the CDR3, the DNA is TGTGCCAGCAGCTTAGTGACAGGGGGTATGAATGGCTACACCTTC. Translating gives CASSLVTGGMNGYTF.

This chain uses TRBV6-5 with TRBJ2-5; 7 positions agree with TRBD2. V was pared by 0 bases and J by 3 bases, with 7 bases of the junction left unmatched. CDR1 and CDR2 (germline): MNHEY, SVGAGI. The length of the CDR3 is 16 residues. The CDR3 sequence is CASSYSGGFIEETQYF. As DNA, the CDR3 is TGTGCCAGCAGTTACTCGGGAGGGTTCATCGAAGAGACCCAGTACTTC.

The chain is built from TRBV9 and TRBJ2-7; 14 positions match TRBD2. The germline CDR1 and CDR2 sequences are SGDLS and YYNGEE. The CDR3 has 16 amino acids. V trimming: 4 bases; J trimming: 7 bases; junction bases outside the gene matches: 10. The CDR3 DNA sequence: TGTGCCAGCAGCTTGACGTGGACTAGCGGGAGGAATGAGCAGTACTTC. It yields the protein CASSLTWTSGRNEQYF. Full variable domain (missing parts from reference TRBV9 and TRBJ2-7): DSGVTQTPKHLITATGQRVTLRCSPRSGDLSVYWYQQSLDQGLQFLIQYYNGEERAKGNILERFSAQQFPDLHSELNLSSLELGDSALYFCASSLTWTSGRNEQYFGPGTRLTVT.

This clonotype has a single count. This chain connects TRBV27 to TRBJ2-7; weak D call: TRBD2 (5 bases). CDR3 length: 14 residues. With 4 bases removed from V and 0 bases from J, the gap between germline ends came to 10 bases. The germline CDR1 and CDR2 sequences are MNHEY and SMNVEV (reference sequence). CDR3 bases: TGTGCCAGCAGTTACGGGGTTAGCTCCTACGAGCAGTACTTC. This encodes CASSYGVSSYEQYF.

V is TRBV7-9 and J is TRBJ2-2; a possible D gene is TRBD1 (6 bases). CDR1 SEHNR and CDR2 FQNEAQ come from the germline V gene (reference sequence). The CDR3 has 14 residues. V was trimmed by 9 bases and J by 0 bases, leaving 11 bases between them. Written as DNA, the CDR3 is TGTGCCAGAGGGCAGGGGACGAACACCGGGGAGCTGTTTTTT. It codes for CARGQGTNTGELFF.

This clonotype has only a few counts. The rearrangement joins TRBV7-3 to TRBJ2-3; D is uncertain. The germline V gene has CDR1 SGHTA and CDR2 FQGTGA. The CDR3 consists of 15 residues. Trimming removed 1 base at V and 0 bases at J, with 8 bases between. CDR3 loop: CASSLNYISTDTQYF. CDR3 in DNA: TGTGCCAGCAGCTTAAACTATATAAGCACAGATACGCAGTATTTT.

The chain is built from TRBV12-3 or TRBV12-4 and TRBJ1-1; D ambiguous. V was trimmed by 6 bases and J by 3 bases, leaving 11 bases between them. This CDR3 comprises 13 residues. CDR3 amino acids: CASRRNRDTEAFF. In nucleotides, the CDR3 is TGTGCCAGCAGGAGGAATCGGGACACTGAAGCTTTCTTT.

This clonotype was seen more than once but under ten times. This chain joins TRBV18 and TRBJ2-7; D may be TRBD2 (5 bases). V was cut by 2 bases and J by 6 bases, with 8 bases left in between. The CDR3 is 12 amino acids. Germline V lookup: CDR1 KGHSH, CDR2 LQKENI. The CDR3 region is CASSPGSGEQYF. The CDR3 DNA reads TGTGCCAGCTCACCAGGCAGCGGCGAGCAGTACTTC. Drawing the rest from reference TRBV18 and TRBJ2-7, the complete variable domain is NAGVMQNPRHLVRRRGQEARLRCSPMKGHSHVYWYRQLPEEGLKFMVYLQKENIIDESGMPKERFSAEFPKEGPSILRIQQVVRGDSAAYFCASSPGSGEQYFGPGTRLTVT.

The J gene is TRBJ1-6, the V gene TRBV30, with 9 bases fitting TRBD1. Germline V gene lookup returns CDR1 GTSNPN and CDR2 SVGIG (reference sequence). This CDR3 is 14 amino acids long. V dropped 2 bases and J dropped 10; count of bases not matched to a gene: 6. CDR3 sequence (DNA): TGTGCCTGGAGTCTGGGACAGGGAAACTCACCCCTCCACTTT. It codes for CAWSLGQGNSPLHF.

This clonotype was recorded many times. The rearrangement links TRBV5-1 to TRBJ2-1, with 8 bases that match TRBD2. V was pared by 0 bases and J by 4 bases, with 3 bases of the junction left unmatched. CDR3 length: 15 amino acids. Germline assignment: CDR1 SGHRS and CDR2 YFSETQ. The CDR3 DNA reads as TGCGCCAGCAGCTTGGTGCAGCGGGGGTACAATGAGCAGTTCTTC. This codes for CASSLVQRGYNEQFF.

The genes are TRBV30 and TRBJ1-1; D gene uncertain. Germline V gives CDR1 GTSNPN, CDR2 SVGIG (reference sequence). V was shortened by 5 bases and J by 7 bases, with 17 bases between the two germline ends. This CDR3 has 13 amino acids. CDR3 loop: CAWGLELGGEAFF. The CDR3 DNA reads as TGTGCCTGGGGTTTGGAGCTTGGAGGTGAAGCTTTCTTT.

The V and J genes are TRBV7-8 and TRBJ2-1; TRBD2 is a possible D gene (5 bases). The germline V gene has CDR1 SGHVS and CDR2 FQNEAQ. Between the trimmed V and J ends, which lost 2 bases and 7 bases, there was a span of 12 bases. The CDR3 is 14 amino acids. The CDR3 nucleotides are TGTGCCAGCAGCTTACGGACTGGAATGAATGAGCAGTTCTTC. This translates into CASSLRTGMNEQFF.

There are a few counts of this clonotype. This chain connects TRBV5-1 to TRBJ2-3, with D possibly matching TRBD2 (6 bases). In germline, CDR1 is SGHRS, CDR2 YFSETQ. Trimming removed 3 bases at V and 1 base at J, with 12 bases between. CDR3 length equals 15 residues. The DNA for the CDR3 is TGCGCCAGCAGCTCGGAGGGCGGAGGCACAGATACGCAGTATTTT. Protein product: CASSSEGGGTDTQYF.

This rearrangement joins TRBV27 to TRBJ2-1, with 11 bases that match TRBD2. The CDR3 contains 19 residues. The ends lost 8 bases at V and 3 bases at J; junction bases unmatched: 18. The V gene's germline CDR1 is MNHEY and CDR2 SMNVEV (reference sequence). CDR3 loop: CASHPSLAGGGYFYNEQFF. CDR3 sequence (DNA): TGTGCCAGCCATCCCTCCCTAGCGGGAGGTGGATACTTCTACAATGAGCAGTTCTTC.

The V and J genes are TRBV3-1 and TRBJ2-2; D remains ambiguous. This CDR3 comprises 17 residues. CDR1 is LGHDT, CDR2 YNNKEL, per germline (reference sequence). V lost 0 bases and J lost 0, with 11 bases in between. The CDR3 nucleotides read TGTGCCAGCAGCCAAGATCCGGGTTCGGCGAACACCGGGGAGCTGTTTTTT. Translation gives CASSQDPGSANTGELFF.

The chain joins TRBV5-1 to TRBJ2-7; D is perhaps TRBD1 (6 bases). The CDR3 has 14 amino acids. Trimming removed 2 bases at V and 1 base at J, with 10 bases between. Germline CDR1 and CDR2: SGHRS and YFSETQ. CDR3 in amino acids: CASSFDGQSYEQYF. DNA for the CDR3: TGCGCCAGCAGCTTTGACGGACAGTCCTACGAGCAGTACTTC.

The genes are TRBV7-2 and TRBJ1-1; perhaps TRBD1 as D (5 bases). The germline V gene has CDR1 SGHTA and CDR2 FQGNSA. V was shortened by 1 base and J by 7 bases, with 16 bases between the two germline ends. CDR3 length: 15 amino acids. The CDR3 nucleotides are TGTGCCAGCAGCTTAGGTCGGAGCAGGGTGGGTGAAGCTTTCTTT. Translated, it gives CASSLGRSRVGEAFF. The full variable domain, with the rest looked up from reference TRBV7-2 and TRBJ1-1, is GAGVSQSPSNKVTEKGKDVELRCDPISGHTALYWYRQSLGQGLEFLIYFQGNSAPDKSGLPSDRFSAERTGGSVSTLTIQRTQQEDSAVYLCASSLGRSRVGEAFFGQGTRLTVV.

The chain joins TRBV12-3 or TRBV12-4 to TRBJ2-1; D unclear. The CDR3 has 12 residues. V dropped 5 bases and J dropped 4 bases, with 6 bases sitting between them. The DNA of the CDR3 is TGTGCCAGCAGTAGGGAATACAATGAGCAGTTCTTC. It is translated as CASSREYNEQFF.

The chain links TRBV6-5 to TRBJ2-7, with unresolved D. V lost 2 bases to trimming and J lost 3 bases, with 8 bases between them. This CDR3 is 13 amino acids long. Germline CDR1 and CDR2: MNHEY and SVGAGI. CDR3 sequence: CASSYHKYYEQYF. DNA for the CDR3: TGTGCCAGCAGTTACCATAAATACTACGAGCAGTACTTC.

This clonotype showed up just a few times. The genes are TRBV5-1 and TRBJ2-5; TRBD2 agrees at 11 bases. The CDR3 loop spans 16 amino acids. The V and J ends lost 0 bases and 4 bases, in that order; junction bases with no gene match: 5. Germline V lookup: CDR1 SGHRS, CDR2 YFSETQ. DNA of the CDR3: TGCGCCAGCAGCTTGGCTAGCGGGGGGATTGGAGAGACCCAGTACTTC. Its translation is CASSLASGGIGETQYF. Looking up the rest from reference TRBV5-1 and TRBJ2-5 gives the full variable domain: KAGVTQTPRYLIKTRGQQVTLSCSPISGHRSVSWYQQTPGQGLQFLFEYFSETQRNKGNFPGRFSGRQFSNSRSEMNVSTLELGDSALYLCASSLASGGIGETQYFGPGTRLLVL.